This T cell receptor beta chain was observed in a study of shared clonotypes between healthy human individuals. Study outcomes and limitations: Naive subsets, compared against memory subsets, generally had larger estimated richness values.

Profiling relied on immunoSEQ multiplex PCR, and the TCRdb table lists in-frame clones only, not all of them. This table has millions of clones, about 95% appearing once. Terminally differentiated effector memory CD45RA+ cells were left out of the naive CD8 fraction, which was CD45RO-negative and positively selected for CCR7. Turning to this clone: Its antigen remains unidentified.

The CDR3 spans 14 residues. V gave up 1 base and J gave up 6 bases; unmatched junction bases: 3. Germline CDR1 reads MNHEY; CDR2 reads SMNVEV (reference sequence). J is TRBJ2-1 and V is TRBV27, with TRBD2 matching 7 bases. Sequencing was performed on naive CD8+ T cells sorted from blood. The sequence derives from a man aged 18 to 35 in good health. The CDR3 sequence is CASSLWPSGNEQFF. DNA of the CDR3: TGTGCCAGCAGTTTATGGCCTAGCGGCAATGAGCAGTTCTTC.